Described below is a single TCR beta chain sequence and its context. This clonotype showed up just a few times. The clone's antigen remains unknown. Within one base of it there is no much larger clone, and no base qualities were kept. Via the germline V gene, CDR1 is MGHRA and CDR2 YSYEKL. Unmatched junction bases come to 11, with V trimmed by 0 bases and J by 10 bases. The CDR3 spans 16 residues, from the cysteine through the phenylalanine. The sequence is cut down to CDR3 DNA, 48 bases in frame from base 1. The sample is drawn from a study of CD8 T cells in ankylosing spondylitis (dated by TCRdb to 2015 to 2018). Study-wide context: The study profiled T cell receptor beta repertoires in healthy donors and ankylosing spondylitis patients to find disease-linked TCR variants. In total, the full study cohort was made up of over a hundred healthy donors and roughly 27 ankylosing spondylitis patients. Peripheral blood samples were taken, and synovial fluid was additionally collected from ankylosing spondylitis patients.

Study-level results and caveats: A CD8+ phenotype was shown by the disease-linked clones, which were found at relatively low frequencies in peripheral blood. According to the report, matched synovial fluid samples from ankylosing spondylitis patients were significantly enriched for the disease-linked clones. Blood from ankylosing spondylitis patients appeared to be characterized by a TCR beta motif composed of about eight highly homologous amino acid variants. Some motif variants had previously been reported in the synovial fluid and blood of reactive arthritis patients, which suggests shared mechanisms of disease initiation.

Instrument on record: Illumina HiSeq 2500. Quantitative 5'-RACE with molecular barcodes was used to prepare TCR beta libraries. Regarding the original processing steps: A new computational method, built on a probabilistic model of VDJ rearrangement, was used to identify disease-linked TCR variants. Using fastp at Q25 and MiXCR, TCRdb reprocessed the public reads and kept productive beta chains. Each entry is one CDR3 protein sequence, shown with its most common DNA and genes. TCRdb, rather than the study authors, made the V and J calls. This sample holds 350,000 to 400,000 distinct CDR3 sequences; around 20% were observed only once. Together, the top ten hold less than 15% of the sample.

This receptor was identified in a male donor with ankylosing spondylitis or in good health (not recorded which). This sequence uses TRBV4-1 and TRBJ1-4, and 7 bases in between align with TRBD1. The sequenced material came from blood, either unsorted or a sorted T cell fraction (not recorded which). The bases read TGCGCCAGCAGCCAAGAAGTTGGTAGGACAGGCGGAAAACTGTTTTTT. The resulting protein is CASSQEVGRTGGKLFF.